The clone carrying this T cell receptor (beta chain) came up once. Its cognate antigen is unknown. The record originates from a study of cytomegalovirus exposure and HLA in healthy donors. Study-wide findings and caveats: There were several of the most significant clusters that appeared linked to common viral pathogens in a later analysis. In a later analysis, at a false discovery rate of 0.05, 16,951 TCR beta sequences were associated with HLA alleles. Some segments of the V type, notably TRBV6-2 and TRBV6-3, were excluded as indistinguishable. A few chains tied to CMV proved CMV antigen-specific in vitro.

V lost 3 bases, J lost 9 bases, and 15 bases lay in between. CDR1 is LNHDA and CDR2 is SQIVND in the germline V gene (reference sequence). The CDR3 extends over 14 amino acids. Primers: 60 Vbeta forward and 13 Jbeta reverse. Using immunoSEQ multiplex PCR, the repertoire was profiled, and TCRdb retains in-frame clones only, with some absent. Among over 150,000 clones listed, 82% were seen once. Material for sequencing was PBMCs. The source of this sequence is a woman aged 45 to 65 in good health and CMV-seropositive. This rearrangement joins TRBV19 to TRBJ2-1, with D possibly being TRBD2 (7 bases). The CDR3 sequence: CASSIVHREGEQFF. CDR3 nucleotide sequence: TGTGCCAGTAGTATCGTCCACAGGGAGGGTGAGCAGTTCTTC.